This TCR beta chain was recovered during a study of neurological immune-mediated disorders. Study results and caveats: The absence of any CDR3 amino acid sequence shared by expanded clones across subjects suggests that repertoires were private in all groups.

One entry per CDR3 protein results from TCRdb running MiXCR on the 5' RACE reads. The sample includes tens of thousands of distinct CDR3 sequences, roughly 15% seen only once; the top ten take over 15%. This clonotype was found many times. Antigen unknown. The sequenced material came from PBMCs. This TCR was recovered from a woman between 35 and 50 years old in good health.

Written as DNA, the CDR3 is TGTGCCAGCAGCCATTCGGGACTAGCGGATATCACAGATACGCAGTATTTT. As protein: CASSHSGLADITDTQYF. This chain joins TRBV12-3 or TRBV12-4 and TRBJ2-3, with 11 nucleotides matching TRBD2. CDR3 length equals 17 residues. Trimming took 6 bases from V and 2 from J; bases not matched to a gene: 10.